This T cell receptor beta chain was sequenced during a study of T-cell memory formation after mild COVID-19. This clonotype was seen a handful of times. 5'RACE with constant-segment primers yielded barcoded, UMI-tagged TCR alpha and TCR beta cDNA libraries. MiXCR, applied by TCRdb to the 5' RACE reads, yields one record per CDR3 protein. The sample consists of nearly 350,000 distinct CDR3 sequences, 13% of them appearing once. This CDR3 is 13 amino acids long. Trimming removed 3 bases from V and 8 bases from J; junction bases left unmatched: 5. From germline, CDR1 is MGHRA and CDR2 YSYEKL. The sample comprised PBMCs or a T cell subset sorted from them (not recorded which). The chain employs TRBV4-1 and TRBJ1-2; 8 bases map to TRBD1. The receptor's source is a man between 18 and 29 years old who had mild COVID-19 (a few samples of this study predate the infection). Cell type and time point are not known. The CDR3 loop reads CASSHPTGEGYTF. The CDR3 nucleotides read TGCGCCAGCAGCCACCCGACAGGGGAAGGCTACACCTTC.